Listed below are T cell receptor beta chains from one sample, sequenced in a study of cytomegalovirus exposure and HLA in healthy donors. Generated by immunoSEQ multiplex PCR, the TCRdb table keeps only in-frame clones and is missing some. This sample has roughly 200,000 clones; more than 80% occur once, and the top ten carry about 0.63%. Sequencing input: PBMCs. These receptors were obtained from a boy between 5 and 17 years old in good health and CMV-seronegative. CDR3s include the opening cysteine and the closing phenylalanine or tryptophan.

TRBV4-3	CASSQLFPTGKYSGNTIYF
TRBV12-1	CASSPGQNQPQHF
TRBV30	CAWNYRPLSYEQYF
TRBV19	CASSIKAGGYSPLHF
TRBV7-9	CASSLSSGTASGNTIYF
TRBV28	CASSYPGSNQPQHF
TRBV6-1	CASSEEGKGPGNQPQHF
TRBV19	CASSIDRGGRVYGYTF
TRBV7-2	CASSPGDRVPYEQYF
TRBV7-8	CASSAFSDRGGGGYTF
TRBV6-1	CASSEGGGRGNTEAFF
TRBV27	CASSFVGQLEGYTF
TRBV9	CASSVRGGGADTQYF
TRBV7-3	CASSPLAGNTEAFF
TRBV10-1	CASSPDRDYGYTF
TRBV20-1	CSVFSSYEQYF
TRBV7-9	CASNSILTLSGNTIYF
TRBV6-6	CASATGDRATDTQYF
TRBV2	CASSEAGLAKREQFF
TRBV13	CASRVGTGLGYGYTF
TRBV4-2	CASSPRQAGPSEQYF
TRBV5-5	CASSATSGARRDTQYF
TRBV7-9	CASSDPGQGRYGYTF
TRBV2	CASSDDIIYGYTF
TRBV2	CASMGTPGNTEAFF
TRBV4-1	CASSQGGLAWDEQYF
TRBV2	CASSVQGLQQPQHF
TRBV7-8	CASSREGSSAHNEQFF
TRBV6-5	CASSYRRQGGYEQYF
TRBV30	CAWIPRLAKNIQYF
TRBV5-6	CASSLDGTVVGYTF
TRBV6-1	CASSVGTALSTDTQYF
TRBV12-5	CASGFQGATNEKLFF
TRBV5-6	CASSPTGAPLPSSPLHF
TRBV7-2	CASSSQTLNTEAFF
TRBV7-9	CASSLSSYEQYF
TRBV9	CASSVDLAGREEKLFF
TRBV6-6	CASSYADRVEQYF
TRBV4-1	CASSRGGVVLSGNTIYF
TRBV13	CASSSGQTYGYTF
TRBV10-3	CAIRGGRSETEAFF
TRBV5-8	CASSYLYGYTF
TRBV10-3	CAISEPADRSSYEQYF
TRBV27	CASGQSYGYTF
TRBV11-3	CASSLDSVVNYGYTF
TRBV13	CASSRSGGRLNTEAFF
TRBV19	CASTAGAEAFF
TRBV9	CASSGDKNYGYTF
TRBV19	CASSIAADRGTDTQYF
TRBV18	CASSRGRDGGGEQYF
TRBV5-4	CAIQLHGLAGGYEQYF
TRBV30	CACDRAGNQPQHF
TRBV6-5	CASSYSTGLTGPLHF
TRBV30	CAWEAGAKRPEAFF
TRBV4-3	CASSLSRTGYNEQFF
TRBV4-2	CASSQVGGVSDTQYF
TRBV5-1	CASSFRRAGGSYEQYF
TRBV11-3	CASSLDRGRTDTQYF
TRBV6-1	CASSGGTGLLMNTEAFF